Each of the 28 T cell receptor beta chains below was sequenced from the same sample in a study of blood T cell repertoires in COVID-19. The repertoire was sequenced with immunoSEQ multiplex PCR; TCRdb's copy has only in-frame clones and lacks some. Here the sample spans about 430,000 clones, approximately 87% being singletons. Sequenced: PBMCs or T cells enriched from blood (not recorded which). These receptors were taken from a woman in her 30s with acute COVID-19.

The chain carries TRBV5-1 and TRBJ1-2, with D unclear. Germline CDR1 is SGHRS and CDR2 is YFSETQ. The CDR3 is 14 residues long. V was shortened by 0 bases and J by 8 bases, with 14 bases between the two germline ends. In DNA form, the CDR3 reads TGCGCCAGCAGCTTGGGAGGAGGGTTAAACGGCTACACCTTC. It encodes CASSLGGGLNGYTF.

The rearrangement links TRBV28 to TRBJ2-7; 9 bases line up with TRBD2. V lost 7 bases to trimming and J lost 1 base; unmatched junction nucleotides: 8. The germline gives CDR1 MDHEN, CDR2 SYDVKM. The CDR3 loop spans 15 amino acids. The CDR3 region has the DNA TGTGCCAGCAACACCCCGCGGGGGGGTTCCTACGAGCAGTACTTC. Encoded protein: CASNTPRGGSYEQYF.

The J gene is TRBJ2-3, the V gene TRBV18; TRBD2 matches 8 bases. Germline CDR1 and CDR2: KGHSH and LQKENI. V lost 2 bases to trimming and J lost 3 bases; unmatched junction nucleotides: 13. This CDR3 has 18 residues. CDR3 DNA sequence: TGTGCCAGCTCACCAATCCCTAGGGGTAGCGGGGAGACAGATACGCAGTATTTT. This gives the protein CASSPIPRGSGETDTQYF. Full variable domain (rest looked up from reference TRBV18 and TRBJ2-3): NAGVMQNPRHLVRRRGQEARLRCSPMKGHSHVYWYRQLPEEGLKFMVYLQKENIIDESGMPKERFSAEFPKEGPSILRIQQVVRGDSAAYFCASSPIPRGSGETDTQYFGPGTRLTVL.

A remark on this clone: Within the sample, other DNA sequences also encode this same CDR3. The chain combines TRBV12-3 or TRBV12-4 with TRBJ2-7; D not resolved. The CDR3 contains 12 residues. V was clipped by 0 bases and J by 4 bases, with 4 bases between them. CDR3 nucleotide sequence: TGTGCCAGCAGTTTAGCTACATACGAGCAGTACTTC. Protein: CASSLATYEQYF.

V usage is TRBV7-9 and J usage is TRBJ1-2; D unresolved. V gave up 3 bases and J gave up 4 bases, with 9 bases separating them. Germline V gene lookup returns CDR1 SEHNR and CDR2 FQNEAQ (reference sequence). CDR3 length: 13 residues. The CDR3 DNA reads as TGTGCCAGCAGCTTTCAAGAGGTCTATGGCTACACCTTC. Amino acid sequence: CASSFQEVYGYTF.

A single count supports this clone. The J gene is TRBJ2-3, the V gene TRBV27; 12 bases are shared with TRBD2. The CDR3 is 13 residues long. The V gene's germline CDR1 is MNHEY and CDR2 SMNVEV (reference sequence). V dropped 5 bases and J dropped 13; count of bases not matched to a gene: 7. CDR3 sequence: CASSASGGAFKYF. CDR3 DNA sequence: TGTGCCAGCAGTGCTAGCGGGGGGGCCTTTAAGTATTTT.

The CDR3: CASSRTGLAGGINYEQYF. The CDR3 DNA sequence: TGTGCCAGCAGTCGGACGGGACTAGCGGGGGGTATAAACTACGAGCAGTACTTC. The chain uses TRBV7-9 and TRBJ2-7, with TRBD2 matching 15 bases. The V segment lost 6 bases and the J segment 3 bases; nucleotides outside the gene matches: 12. The CDR3 runs to 18 residues. The germline CDR1 and CDR2 sequences are SEHNR and FQNEAQ (reference sequence). The complete variable domain, with remaining parts taken from reference TRBV7-9 and TRBJ2-7, reads DTGVSQNPRHKITKRGQNVTFRCDPISEHNRLYWYRQTLGQGPEFLTYFQNEAQLEKSRLLSDRFSAERPKGSFSTLEIQRTEQGDSAMYLCASSRTGLAGGINYEQYFGPGTRLTVT.

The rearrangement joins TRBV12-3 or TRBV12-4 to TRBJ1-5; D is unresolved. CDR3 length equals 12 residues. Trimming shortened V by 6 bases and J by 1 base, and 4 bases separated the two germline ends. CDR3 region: CASRRSNQPQHF. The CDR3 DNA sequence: TGTGCCAGCAGGAGGAGCAATCAGCCCCAGCATTTT.

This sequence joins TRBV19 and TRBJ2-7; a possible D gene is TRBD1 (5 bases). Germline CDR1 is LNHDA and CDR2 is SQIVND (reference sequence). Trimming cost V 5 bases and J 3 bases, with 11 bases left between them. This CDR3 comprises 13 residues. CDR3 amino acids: CASSRTSFYEQYF. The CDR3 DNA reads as TGTGCCAGTAGTCGGACAAGCTTCTACGAGCAGTACTTC.

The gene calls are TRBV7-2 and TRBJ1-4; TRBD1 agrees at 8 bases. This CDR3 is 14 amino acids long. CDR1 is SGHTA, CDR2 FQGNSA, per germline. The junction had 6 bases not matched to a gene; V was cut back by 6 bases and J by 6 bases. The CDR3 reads CASRKTGVDEKLFF. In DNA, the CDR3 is TGTGCCAGCAGAAAGACAGGGGTCGATGAAAAACTGTTTTTT.

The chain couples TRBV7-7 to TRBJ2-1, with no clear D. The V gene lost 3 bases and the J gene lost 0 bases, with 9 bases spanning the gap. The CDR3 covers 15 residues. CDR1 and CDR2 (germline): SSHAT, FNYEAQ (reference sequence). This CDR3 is CASSFAESSYNEQFF. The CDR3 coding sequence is TGTGCCAGCAGCTTCGCGGAAAGCTCCTACAATGAGCAGTTCTTC.

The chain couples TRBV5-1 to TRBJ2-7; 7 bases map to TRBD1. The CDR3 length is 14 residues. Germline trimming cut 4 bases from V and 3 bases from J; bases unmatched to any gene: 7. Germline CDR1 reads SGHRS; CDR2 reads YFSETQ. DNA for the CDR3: TGCGCCAGCAGCCCACGGGACAGTTACTACGAGCAGTACTTC. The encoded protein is CASSPRDSYYEQYF.

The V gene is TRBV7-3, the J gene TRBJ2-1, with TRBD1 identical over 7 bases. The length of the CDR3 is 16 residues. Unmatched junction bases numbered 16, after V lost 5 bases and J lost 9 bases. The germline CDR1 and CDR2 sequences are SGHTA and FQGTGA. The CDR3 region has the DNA TGTGCCAGCAGCGCCTCGGTGAGGGGGCCTAGAGCTGAGCAGTTCTTC. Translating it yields CASSASVRGPRAEQFF.

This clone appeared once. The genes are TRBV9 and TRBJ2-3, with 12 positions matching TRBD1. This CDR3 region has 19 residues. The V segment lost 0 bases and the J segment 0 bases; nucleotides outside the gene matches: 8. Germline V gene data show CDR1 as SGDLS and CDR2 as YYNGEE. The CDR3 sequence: CASSVGDRGPVGSTDTQYF. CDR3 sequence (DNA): TGTGCCAGCAGCGTAGGGGACAGGGGGCCGGTGGGGAGCACAGATACGCAGTATTTT.

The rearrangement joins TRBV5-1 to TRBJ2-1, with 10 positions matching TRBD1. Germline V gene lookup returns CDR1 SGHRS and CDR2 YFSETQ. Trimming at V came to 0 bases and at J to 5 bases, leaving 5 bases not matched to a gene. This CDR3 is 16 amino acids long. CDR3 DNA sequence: TGCGCCAGCAGCTTGGGACAGGGGGCTCGCAACAATGAGCAGTTCTTC. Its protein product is CASSLGQGARNNEQFF.

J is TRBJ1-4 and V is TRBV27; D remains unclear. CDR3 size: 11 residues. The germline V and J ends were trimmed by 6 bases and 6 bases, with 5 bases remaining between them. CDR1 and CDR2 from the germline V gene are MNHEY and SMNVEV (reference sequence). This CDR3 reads CASREYEKLFF. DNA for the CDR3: TGTGCCAGCAGGGAGTATGAAAAACTGTTTTTT.

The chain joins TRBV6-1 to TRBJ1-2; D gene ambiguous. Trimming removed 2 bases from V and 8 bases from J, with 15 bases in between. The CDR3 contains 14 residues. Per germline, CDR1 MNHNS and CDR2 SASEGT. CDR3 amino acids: CASSEPLQVWGYTF. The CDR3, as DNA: TGTGCCAGCAGTGAACCCCTGCAGGTTTGGGGCTACACCTTC.

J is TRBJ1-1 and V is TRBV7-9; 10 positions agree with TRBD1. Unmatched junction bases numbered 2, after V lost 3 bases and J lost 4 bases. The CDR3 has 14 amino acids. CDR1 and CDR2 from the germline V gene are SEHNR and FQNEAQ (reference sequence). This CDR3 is CASSLTGGLTEAFF. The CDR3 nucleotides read TGTGCCAGCAGCTTGACAGGGGGCCTCACTGAAGCTTTCTTT. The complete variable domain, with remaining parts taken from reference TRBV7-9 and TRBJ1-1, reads DTGVSQNPRHKITKRGQNVTFRCDPISEHNRLYWYRQTLGQGPEFLTYFQNEAQLEKSRLLSDRFSAERPKGSFSTLEIQRTEQGDSAMYLCASSLTGGLTEAFFGQGTRLTVV.

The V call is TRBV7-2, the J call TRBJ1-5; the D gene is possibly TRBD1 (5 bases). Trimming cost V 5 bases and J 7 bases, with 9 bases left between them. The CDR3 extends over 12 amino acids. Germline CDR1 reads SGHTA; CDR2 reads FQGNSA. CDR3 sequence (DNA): TGTGCCAGCAGCGGAGGGGAGCAGCCCCAGCATTTT. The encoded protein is CASSGGEQPQHF. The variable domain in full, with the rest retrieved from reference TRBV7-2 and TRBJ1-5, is GAGVSQSPSNKVTEKGKDVELRCDPISGHTALYWYRQSLGQGLEFLIYFQGNSAPDKSGLPSDRFSAERTGGSVSTLTIQRTQQEDSAVYLCASSGGEQPQHFGDGTRLSIL.

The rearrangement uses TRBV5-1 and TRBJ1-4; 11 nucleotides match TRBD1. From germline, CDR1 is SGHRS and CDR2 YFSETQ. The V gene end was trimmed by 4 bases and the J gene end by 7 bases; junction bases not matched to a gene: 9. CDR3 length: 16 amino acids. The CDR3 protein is CASSPGQGAVGEKLFF. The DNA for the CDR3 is TGCGCCAGCAGCCCCGGACAGGGGGCTGTAGGTGAAAAACTGTTTTTT.

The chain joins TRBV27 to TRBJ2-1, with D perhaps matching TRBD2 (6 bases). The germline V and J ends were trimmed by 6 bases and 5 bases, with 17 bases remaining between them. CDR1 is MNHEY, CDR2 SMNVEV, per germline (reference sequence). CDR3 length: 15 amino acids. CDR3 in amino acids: CASSPGSTAHNEQFF. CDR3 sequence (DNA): TGTGCCAGCAGCCCCGGGAGCACGGCACACAATGAGCAGTTCTTC.

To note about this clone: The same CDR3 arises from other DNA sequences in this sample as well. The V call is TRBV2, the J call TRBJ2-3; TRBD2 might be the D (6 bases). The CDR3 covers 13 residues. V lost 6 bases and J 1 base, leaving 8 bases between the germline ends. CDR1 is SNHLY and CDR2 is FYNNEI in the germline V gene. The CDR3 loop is CASRGGGTDTQYF. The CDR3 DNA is TGTGCCAGCAGGGGCGGGGGCACAGATACGCAGTATTTT. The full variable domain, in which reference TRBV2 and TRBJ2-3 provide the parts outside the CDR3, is EPEVTQTPSHQVTQMGQEVILRCVPISNHLYFYWYRQILGQKVEFLVSFYNNEISEKSEIFDDQFSVERPDGSNFTLKIRSTKLEDSAMYFCASRGGGTDTQYFGPGTRLTVL.

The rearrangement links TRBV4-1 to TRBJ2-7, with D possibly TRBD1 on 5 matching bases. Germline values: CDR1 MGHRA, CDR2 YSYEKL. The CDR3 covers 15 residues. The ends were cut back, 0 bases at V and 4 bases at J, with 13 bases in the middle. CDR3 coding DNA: TGCGCCAGCAGCCAAGATCAAAGGGGCTTTTACGAGCAGTACTTC. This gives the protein CASSQDQRGFYEQYF.

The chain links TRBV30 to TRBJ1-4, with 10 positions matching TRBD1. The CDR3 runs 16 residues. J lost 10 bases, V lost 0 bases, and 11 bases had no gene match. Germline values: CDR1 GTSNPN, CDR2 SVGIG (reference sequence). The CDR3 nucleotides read TGTGCCTGGAGTGTACGGGGGCGGGACAGGGGCGGAAAACTGTTTTTT. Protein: CAWSVRGRDRGGKLFF.

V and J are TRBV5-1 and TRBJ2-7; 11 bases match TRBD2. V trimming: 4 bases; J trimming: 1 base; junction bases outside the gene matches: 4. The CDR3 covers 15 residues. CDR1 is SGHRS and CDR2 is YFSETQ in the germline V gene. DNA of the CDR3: TGCGCCAGCAGCATAACTAGCGGGGGATCCTACGAGCAGTACTTC. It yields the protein CASSITSGGSYEQYF. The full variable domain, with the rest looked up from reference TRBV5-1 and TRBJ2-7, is KAGVTQTPRYLIKTRGQQVTLSCSPISGHRSVSWYQQTPGQGLQFLFEYFSETQRNKGNFPGRFSGRQFSNSRSEMNVSTLELGDSALYLCASSITSGGSYEQYFGPGTRLTVT.

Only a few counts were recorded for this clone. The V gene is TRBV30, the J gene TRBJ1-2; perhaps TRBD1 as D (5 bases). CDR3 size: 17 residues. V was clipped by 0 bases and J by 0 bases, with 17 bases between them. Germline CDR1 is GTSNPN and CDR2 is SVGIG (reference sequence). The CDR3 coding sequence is TGTGCCTGGAGTGTAGGGCCCGGGCCACAGGCTAACTATGGCTACACCTTC. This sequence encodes CAWSVGPGPQANYGYTF. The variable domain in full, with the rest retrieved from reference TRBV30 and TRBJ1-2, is SQTIHQWPATLVQPVGSPLSLECTVEGTSNPNLYWYRQAAGRGLQLLFYSVGIGQISSEVPQNLSASRPQDRQFILSSKKLLLSDSGFYLCAWSVGPGPQANYGYTFGSGTRLTVV.

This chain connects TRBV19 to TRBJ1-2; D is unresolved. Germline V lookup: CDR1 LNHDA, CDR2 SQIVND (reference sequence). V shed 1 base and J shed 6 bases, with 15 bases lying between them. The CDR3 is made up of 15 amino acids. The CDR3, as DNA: TGTGCCAGTAGTATAGCTGTGGAAGGAGTCAATGGCTACACCTTC. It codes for CASSIAVEGVNGYTF.

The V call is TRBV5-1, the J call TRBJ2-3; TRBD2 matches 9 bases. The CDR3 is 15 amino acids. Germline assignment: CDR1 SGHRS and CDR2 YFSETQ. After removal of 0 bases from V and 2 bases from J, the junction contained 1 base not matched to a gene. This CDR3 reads CASSLGGGATDTQYF. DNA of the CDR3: TGCGCCAGCAGCTTGGGCGGGGGGGCCACAGATACGCAGTATTTT.